A single sample gave rise to the 5 T cell receptor beta chains below, sequenced in a study of blood T cell repertoires in COVID-19. Clones were sequenced by immunoSEQ multiplex PCR, and TCRdb holds only the in-frame ones, with some missing. The sample holds about 300,000 clones, about 89% seen once. Sequenced input: peripheral blood. The receptors were sampled from a middle-aged woman who had recovered from COVID-19.

This chain uses TRBV19 with TRBJ2-3; a weak D match, TRBD2 (6 bases). Germline-derived CDR1 and CDR2 are LNHDA and SQIVND (reference sequence). Between the trimmed V and J ends, which lost 3 bases and 9 bases, there was a span of 19 bases. CDR3 length: 15 amino acids. The CDR3 DNA is TGTGCCAGTAGTATCGTATTCGCATGGGGGGACACGCAGTATTTT. Translation: CASSIVFAWGDTQYF.

The J gene is TRBJ1-5, the V gene TRBV11-2; D perhaps matches TRBD1 (5 bases). Trimming removed 4 bases from V and 0 bases from J, with 16 bases in between. Germline values: CDR1 SGHAT, CDR2 FQNNGV. The CDR3 has 17 residues. In nucleotides, the CDR3 is TGTGCCAGCAGCTACCGAAGGGCAGGGAATAGCAATCAGCCCCAGCATTTT. The encoded protein is CASSYRRAGNSNQPQHF.

The V call is TRBV7-8, the J call TRBJ1-3; 7 positions match TRBD1. Germline V CDR1 and CDR2: SGHVS, FQNEAQ. This CDR3 region has 14 residues. Trimming took 7 bases from V and 0 from J; bases not matched to a gene: 3. DNA of the CDR3: TGTGCCAGCAAGCAGGGGGGCTCTGGAAACACCATATATTTT. This sequence encodes CASKQGGSGNTIYF.

V is TRBV4-3 and J is TRBJ2-5; 9 nucleotides line up with TRBD2. CDR3 length: 16 amino acids. In germline, CDR1 is LGHNA, CDR2 YSLEER. V gave up 1 base and J gave up 5 bases; unmatched junction bases: 8. The DNA for the CDR3 is TGCGCCAGCAGCCAAGGTGTGGCGGGGGGGCAGGAGACCCAGTACTTC. Translated, it gives CASSQGVAGGQETQYF.

This rearrangement joins TRBV6-5 to TRBJ2-3; 7 bases fit TRBD2. V lost 8 bases, J lost 4 bases, and 6 bases stayed unmatched. This CDR3 has 13 amino acids. Germline assignment: CDR1 MNHEY and CDR2 SVGAGI. The CDR3 coding sequence is TGTGCCAGCGAGTGGGGGGGGGCAGATACGCAGTATTTT. It specifies CASEWGGADTQYF.